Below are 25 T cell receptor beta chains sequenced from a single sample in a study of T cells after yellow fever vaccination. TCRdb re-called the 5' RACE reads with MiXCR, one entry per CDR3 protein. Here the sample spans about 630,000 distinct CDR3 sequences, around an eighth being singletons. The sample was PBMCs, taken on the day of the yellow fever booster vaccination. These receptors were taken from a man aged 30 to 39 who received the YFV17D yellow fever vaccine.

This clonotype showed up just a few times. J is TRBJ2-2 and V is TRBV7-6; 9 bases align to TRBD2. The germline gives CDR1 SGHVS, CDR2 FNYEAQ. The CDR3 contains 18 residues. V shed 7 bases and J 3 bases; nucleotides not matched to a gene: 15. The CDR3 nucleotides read TGTGCCAGCACCCTCCGGAGTAGCGGGAGTTTGTACACCGGGGAGCTGTTTTTT. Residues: CASTLRSSGSLYTGELFF.

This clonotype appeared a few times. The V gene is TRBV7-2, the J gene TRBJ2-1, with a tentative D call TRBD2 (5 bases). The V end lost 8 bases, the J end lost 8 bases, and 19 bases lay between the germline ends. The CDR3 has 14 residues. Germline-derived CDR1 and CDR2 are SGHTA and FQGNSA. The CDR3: CASAKGAHLDEQFF. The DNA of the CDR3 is TGTGCCAGCGCCAAGGGAGCCCATCTTGATGAGCAGTTCTTC.

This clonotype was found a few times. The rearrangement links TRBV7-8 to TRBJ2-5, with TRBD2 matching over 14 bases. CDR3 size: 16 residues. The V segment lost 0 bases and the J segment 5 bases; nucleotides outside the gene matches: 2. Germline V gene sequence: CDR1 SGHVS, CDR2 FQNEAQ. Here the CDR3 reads CASSLAWTSGRETQYF. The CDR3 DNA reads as TGTGCCAGCAGCTTAGCATGGACTAGCGGGAGGGAGACCCAGTACTTC.

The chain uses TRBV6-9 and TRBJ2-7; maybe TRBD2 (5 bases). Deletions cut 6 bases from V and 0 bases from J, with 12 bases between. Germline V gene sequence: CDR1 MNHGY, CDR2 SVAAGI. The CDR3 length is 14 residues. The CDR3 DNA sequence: TGTGCCAGCAGACGGACTGGCTTCTCCTACGAGCAGTACTTC. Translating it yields CASRRTGFSYEQYF.

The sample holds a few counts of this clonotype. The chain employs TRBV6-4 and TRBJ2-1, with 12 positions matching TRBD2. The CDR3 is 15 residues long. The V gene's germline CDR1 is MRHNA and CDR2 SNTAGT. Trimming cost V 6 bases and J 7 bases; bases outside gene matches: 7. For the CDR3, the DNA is TGTGCCAGCAGGCCGACTAGCGGGAGTGGTAATGAGCAGTTCTTC. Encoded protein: CASRPTSGSGNEQFF.

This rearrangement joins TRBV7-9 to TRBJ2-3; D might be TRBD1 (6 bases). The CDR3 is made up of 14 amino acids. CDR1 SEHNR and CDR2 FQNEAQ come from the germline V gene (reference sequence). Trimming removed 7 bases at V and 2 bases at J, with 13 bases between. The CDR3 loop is CASNRGTHTDTQYF. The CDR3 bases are TGTGCCAGCAACAGAGGGACACACACAGATACGCAGTATTTT.

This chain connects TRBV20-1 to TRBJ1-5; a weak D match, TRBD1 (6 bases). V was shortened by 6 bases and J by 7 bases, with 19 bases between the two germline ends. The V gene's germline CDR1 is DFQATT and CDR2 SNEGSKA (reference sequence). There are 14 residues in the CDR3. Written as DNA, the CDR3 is TGCAGTGCCACCCTATCAGGGGTTGGGCAGCCCCAGCATTTT. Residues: CSATLSGVGQPQHF.

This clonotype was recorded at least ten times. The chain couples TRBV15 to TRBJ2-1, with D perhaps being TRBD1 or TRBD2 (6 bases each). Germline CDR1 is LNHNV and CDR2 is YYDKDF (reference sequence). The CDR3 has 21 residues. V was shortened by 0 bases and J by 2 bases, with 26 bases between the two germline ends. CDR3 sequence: CATSRDPVGGRGVSPYNEQFF. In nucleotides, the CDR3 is TGTGCCACCAGCAGAGATCCGGTCGGTGGAAGGGGGGTCAGTCCCTACAATGAGCAGTTCTTC.

The CDR3 coding sequence is TGCGCCAGCAGCGAGACTAGTCGGGAGCAGTACTTC. It translates to CASSETSREQYF. The V gene is TRBV5-1, the J gene TRBJ2-7; tentatively, D is TRBD2 (6 bases). V gave up 4 bases and J gave up 7 bases, with 12 bases separating them. The CDR3 covers 12 residues. Germline V gives CDR1 SGHRS, CDR2 YFSETQ.

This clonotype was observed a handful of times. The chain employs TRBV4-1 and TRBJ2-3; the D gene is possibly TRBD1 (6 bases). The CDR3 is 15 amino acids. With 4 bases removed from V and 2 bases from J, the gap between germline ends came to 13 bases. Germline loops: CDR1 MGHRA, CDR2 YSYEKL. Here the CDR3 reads CASSPQGKVTDTQYF. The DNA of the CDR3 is TGCGCCAGCAGCCCCCAGGGGAAGGTCACAGATACGCAGTATTTT.

The CDR3 DNA follows: TGTGCCAGCACCTTGACACTTACTTTCCAAGAGACCCAGTACTTC. Its protein product is CASTLTLTFQETQYF. This rearrangement joins TRBV28 to TRBJ2-5; D gene unclear. There are 15 residues in the CDR3. V was cut by 7 bases and J by 1 base, with 16 bases left in between. Germline loops: CDR1 MDHEN, CDR2 SYDVKM.

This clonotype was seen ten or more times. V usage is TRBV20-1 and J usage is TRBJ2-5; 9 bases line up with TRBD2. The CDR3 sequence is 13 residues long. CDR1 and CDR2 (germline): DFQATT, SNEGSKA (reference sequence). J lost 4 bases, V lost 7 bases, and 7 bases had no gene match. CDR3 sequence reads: CSESSGSGETQYF. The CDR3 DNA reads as TGCAGTGAGAGTAGCGGGAGCGGAGAGACCCAGTACTTC.

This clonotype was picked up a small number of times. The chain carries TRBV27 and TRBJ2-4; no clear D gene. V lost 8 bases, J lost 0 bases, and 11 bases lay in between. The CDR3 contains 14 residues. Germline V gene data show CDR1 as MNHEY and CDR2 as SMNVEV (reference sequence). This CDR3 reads CASRTLRAKNIQYF. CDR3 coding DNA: TGTGCCAGCCGCACCCTGAGAGCCAAAAACATTCAGTACTTC.

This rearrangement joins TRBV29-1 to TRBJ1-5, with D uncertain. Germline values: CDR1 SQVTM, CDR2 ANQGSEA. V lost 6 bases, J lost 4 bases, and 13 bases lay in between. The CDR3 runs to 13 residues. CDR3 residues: CSVRVQVNQPQHF. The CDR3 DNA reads TGCAGCGTGAGGGTCCAGGTTAATCAGCCCCAGCATTTT.

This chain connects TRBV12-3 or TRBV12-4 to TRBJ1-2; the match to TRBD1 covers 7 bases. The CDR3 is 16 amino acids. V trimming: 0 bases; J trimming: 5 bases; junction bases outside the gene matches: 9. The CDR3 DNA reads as TGTGCCAGCAGTTTAGCGGACCGGGACAGCCCGTATGGCTACACCTTC. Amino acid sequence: CASSLADRDSPYGYTF.

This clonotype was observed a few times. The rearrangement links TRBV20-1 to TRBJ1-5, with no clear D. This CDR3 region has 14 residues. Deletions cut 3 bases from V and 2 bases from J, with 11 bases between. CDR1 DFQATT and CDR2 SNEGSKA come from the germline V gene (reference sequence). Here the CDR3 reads CSASKGLGNQPQHF. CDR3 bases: TGCAGTGCTAGTAAGGGTTTGGGCAATCAGCCCCAGCATTTT.

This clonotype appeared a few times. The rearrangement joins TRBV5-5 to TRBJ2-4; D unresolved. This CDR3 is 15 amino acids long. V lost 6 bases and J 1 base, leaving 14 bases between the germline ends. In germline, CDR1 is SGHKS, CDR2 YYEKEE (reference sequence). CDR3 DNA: TGTGCCAGCAACGCCATCATAGGGGCCAAAAACATTCAGTACTTC. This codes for CASNAIIGAKNIQYF.

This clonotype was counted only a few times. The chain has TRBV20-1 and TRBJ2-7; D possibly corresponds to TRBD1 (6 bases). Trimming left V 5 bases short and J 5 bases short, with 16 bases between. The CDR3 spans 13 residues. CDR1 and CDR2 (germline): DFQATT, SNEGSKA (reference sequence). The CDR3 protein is CSALQGLTDEQYF. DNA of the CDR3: TGCAGTGCTTTACAGGGCCTTACGGACGAGCAGTACTTC.

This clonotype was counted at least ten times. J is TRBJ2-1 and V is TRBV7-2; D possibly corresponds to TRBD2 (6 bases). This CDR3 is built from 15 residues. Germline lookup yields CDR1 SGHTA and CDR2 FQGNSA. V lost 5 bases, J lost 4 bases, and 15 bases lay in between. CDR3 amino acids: CASSPNAGQYNEQFF. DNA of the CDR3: TGTGCCAGCAGCCCGAACGCGGGGCAATACAATGAGCAGTTCTTC.

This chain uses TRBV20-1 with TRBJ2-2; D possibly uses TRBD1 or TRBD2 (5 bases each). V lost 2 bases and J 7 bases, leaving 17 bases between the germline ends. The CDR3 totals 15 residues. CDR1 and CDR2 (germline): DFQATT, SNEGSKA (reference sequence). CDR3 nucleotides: TGCAGTGCTAGAACGGGACCGGGGCATGGCGGGGAGCTGTTTTTT. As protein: CSARTGPGHGGELFF.

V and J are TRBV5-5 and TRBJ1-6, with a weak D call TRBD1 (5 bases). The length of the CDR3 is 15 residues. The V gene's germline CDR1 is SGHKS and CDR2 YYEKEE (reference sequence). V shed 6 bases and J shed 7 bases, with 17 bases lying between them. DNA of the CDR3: TGTGCCAGCACCCGGACATACAACGTGAATTCACCCCTCCACTTT. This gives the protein CASTRTYNVNSPLHF.

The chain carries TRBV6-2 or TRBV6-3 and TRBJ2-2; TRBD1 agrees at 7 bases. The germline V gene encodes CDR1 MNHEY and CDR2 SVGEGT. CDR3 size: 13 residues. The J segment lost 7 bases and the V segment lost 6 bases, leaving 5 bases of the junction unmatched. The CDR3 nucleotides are TGTGCCAGCAGCGACAGGGTAGTCGGGGAGCTGTTTTTT. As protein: CASSDRVVGELFF.

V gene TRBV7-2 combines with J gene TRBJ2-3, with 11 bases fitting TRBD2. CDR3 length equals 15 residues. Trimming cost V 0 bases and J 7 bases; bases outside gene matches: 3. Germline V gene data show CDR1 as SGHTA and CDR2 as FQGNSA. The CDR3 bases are TGTGCCAGCAGCTTAGCTAGCGGGAGGGGTTATACGCAGTATTTT. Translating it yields CASSLASGRGYTQYF.

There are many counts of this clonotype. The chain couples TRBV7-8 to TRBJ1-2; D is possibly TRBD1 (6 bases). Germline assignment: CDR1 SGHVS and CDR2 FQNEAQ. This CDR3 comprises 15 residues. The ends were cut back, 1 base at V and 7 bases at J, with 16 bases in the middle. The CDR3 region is CASSLGQGGPSGYTF. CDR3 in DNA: TGTGCCAGCAGCTTAGGGCAAGGGGGGCCTAGTGGCTACACCTTC.

The DNA for the CDR3 is TGCAGCGTTGACGGGAGTTCGGGGGCTGAAAAACTGTTTTTT. Its translation: CSVDGSSGAEKLFF. The chain is built from TRBV29-1 and TRBJ1-4; D possibly corresponds to TRBD1 (6 bases). Trimming shortened V by 3 bases and J by 7 bases, and 15 bases separated the two germline ends. The CDR3 has 14 residues. The germline CDR1 and CDR2 sequences are SQVTM and ANQGSEA.